One and the same sample provided the 32 T cell receptor beta chains below, sequenced in a study of T cell repertoires in cytomegalovirus infection. Each CDR3 protein is one row after TCRdb ran MiXCR on the reads. Found here are tens of thousands of distinct CDR3 sequences, 21% of them singletons; the top ten hold over 85%. Their target antigens are unknown. Source: CD8+ T cells from cultured PBMCs, taken from culture after CMV antigen stimulation. These receptors came from a human donor in good health (CMV status not recorded). Some clones in this sample may be carry-over from other donors' samples.

The genes are TRBV6-1 and TRBJ2-1, with no clear D. CDR1 MNHNS and CDR2 SASEGT come from the germline V gene. This CDR3 has 12 amino acids. V lost 0 bases and J 10 bases, leaving 7 bases between the germline ends. CDR3 in DNA: TGTGCCAGCAGTGAAGCGTGGGAAGAGCAGTTCTTC. This codes for CASSEAWEEQFF.

The J gene is TRBJ2-7, the V gene TRBV29-1; D is tentatively TRBD1 or TRBD2 (5 bases each). CDR1 SQVTM and CDR2 ANQGSEA come from the germline V gene. The CDR3 has 13 residues. Deletions cut 6 bases from V and 0 bases from J, with 12 bases between. CDR3 residues: CSVYWDGSYEQYF. As DNA, the CDR3 is TGCAGCGTGTACTGGGACGGCTCCTACGAGCAGTACTTC.

Only a few counts were recorded for this clonotype. V and J are TRBV12-3 or TRBV12-4 and TRBJ1-5, with TRBD1 as a possible D gene (5 bases). The CDR3 extends over 16 amino acids. With 5 bases removed from V and 10 bases from J, the gap between germline ends came to 24 bases. The CDR3 DNA sequence: TGTGCCAGCAGTCCCCGATTGGTAGGGGAGGTTGAACCCCAGCATTTT. This sequence encodes CASSPRLVGEVEPQHF.

In this sample, this clonotype turned up a few times. The chain couples TRBV5-4 to TRBJ1-1, with D uncertain. Trimming took 9 bases from V and 7 from J, leaving 13 bases between them. This CDR3 comprises 11 residues. Per germline, CDR1 SGHNT and CDR2 YYREEE (reference sequence). CDR3 residues: CAIKGASEAFF. In DNA, the CDR3 is TGTGCCATCAAGGGTGCGAGTGAAGCTTTCTTT.

J is TRBJ1-5 and V is TRBV6-8; no reliable D call. Germline assignment: CDR1 MNHGY and CDR2 SAAAGT. The germline V and J ends were trimmed by 10 bases and 4 bases, with 17 bases remaining between them. The length of the CDR3 is 14 residues. CDR3 residues: CATGPPLGNQPQHF. As DNA, the CDR3 is TGTGCCACCGGACCTCCGCTCGGTAATCAGCCCCAGCATTTT.

This clonotype has just a few counts. The V gene is TRBV6-2 or TRBV6-3, the J gene TRBJ2-1; perhaps TRBD2 as D (5 bases). This CDR3 region has 15 residues. Per germline, CDR1 MNHEY and CDR2 SVGEGT. V was shortened by 5 bases and J by 5 bases, with 16 bases between the two germline ends. The CDR3 sequence: CASSLLSVPDNEQFF. In DNA form, the CDR3 reads TGTGCCAGCAGTCTACTTAGCGTACCAGACAATGAGCAGTTCTTC.

This clonotype was counted between two and nine times. The gene calls are TRBV7-6 and TRBJ1-1; the D is unclear. This CDR3 is 13 amino acids long. V was cut by 1 base and J by 6 bases, with 9 bases left in between. Germline values: CDR1 SGHVS, CDR2 FNYEAQ. CDR3 in amino acids: CASSLVGSSEAFF. The DNA of the CDR3 is TGTGCCAGCAGCTTAGTTGGCTCCTCTGAAGCTTTCTTT.

J is TRBJ2-7 and V is TRBV12-3 or TRBV12-4; weak D call: TRBD2 (6 bases). V lost 7 bases and J 4 bases, leaving 8 bases between the germline ends. The CDR3 loop spans 11 amino acids. The CDR3 region is CASTEGYEQYF. In DNA, the CDR3 is TGTGCCAGCACGGAGGGGTACGAGCAGTACTTC.

This clonotype appeared a few times. The J gene is TRBJ1-2, the V gene TRBV7-9, with D unclear. This CDR3 is 13 amino acids long. The V end was cut by 2 bases, the J end by 2 bases, with 6 bases between. Germline assignment: CDR1 SEHNR and CDR2 FQNEAQ (reference sequence). The chain's CDR3 is CASSLYGNYGYTF. CDR3 in DNA: TGTGCCAGCAGCTTATACGGGAACTATGGCTACACCTTC.

This clonotype was detected only a few times. This sequence joins TRBV7-2 and TRBJ2-1; 9 bases agree with TRBD2. The V and J ends lost 1 base and 7 bases, in that order; junction bases with no gene match: 5. This CDR3 has 15 amino acids. Germline V CDR1 and CDR2: SGHTA, FQGNSA. The CDR3, as DNA: TGTGCCAGCAGCTTAGATAGCGGGAGAAGGAATGAGCAGTTCTTC. Amino acid sequence: CASSLDSGRRNEQFF. Using reference TRBV7-2 and TRBJ2-1 for the parts outside the CDR3, the full variable domain is GAGVSQSPSNKVTEKGKDVELRCDPISGHTALYWYRQSLGQGLEFLIYFQGNSAPDKSGLPSDRFSAERTGGSVSTLTIQRTQQEDSAVYLCASSLDSGRRNEQFFGPGTRLTVL.

The gene calls are TRBV7-9 and TRBJ2-1; perhaps TRBD2 as D (7 bases). The V gene lost 4 bases and the J gene lost 7 bases, with 17 bases spanning the gap. Germline-derived CDR1 and CDR2 are SEHNR and FQNEAQ (reference sequence). The CDR3 is 15 amino acids. The CDR3 loop reads CASSSRGGAWNEQFF. CDR3 DNA sequence: TGTGCCAGCAGCTCGAGGGGGGGGGCTTGGAATGAGCAGTTCTTC.

This clonotype was detected a few times. DNA for the CDR3: TGCGCCAGCAGCCAAGAAAGTTCCGTCGGGGATGAGCAGTTCTTC. It yields the protein CASSQESSVGDEQFF. V gene TRBV4-3 combines with J gene TRBJ2-1; D is possibly TRBD2 (5 bases). This CDR3 region has 15 residues. The germline CDR1 and CDR2 sequences are LGHNA and YSLEER. The V end lost 0 bases, the J end lost 8 bases, and 14 bases lay between the germline ends.

This clonotype was observed a few times. The chain links TRBV7-2 to TRBJ2-7; 13 nucleotides line up with TRBD2. V was pared by 5 bases and J by 1 base, with 5 bases of the junction left unmatched. Germline loops: CDR1 SGHTA, CDR2 FQGNSA. The CDR3 covers 16 residues. Here the CDR3 DNA reads TGTGCCAGCAGCCCCCGGACTAGCGGGAGATCCTACGAGCAGTACTTC. Translating gives CASSPRTSGRSYEQYF.

Ten or more counts support this clonotype. The chain couples TRBV7-9 to TRBJ2-2; the D is unclear. Between the trimmed V and J ends, which lost 3 bases and 0 bases, there was a span of 8 bases. The CDR3 runs to 15 residues. CDR1 is SEHNR and CDR2 is FQNEAQ in the germline V gene (reference sequence). CDR3: CASSFDNANTGELFF. DNA for the CDR3: TGTGCCAGCAGCTTTGACAACGCGAACACCGGGGAGCTGTTTTTT.

The rearrangement links TRBV7-2 to TRBJ2-1; TRBD2 matches 13 bases. The CDR3 consists of 17 residues. The ends lost 5 bases at V and 7 bases at J; junction bases unmatched: 11. Germline V gene lookup returns CDR1 SGHTA and CDR2 FQGNSA. The CDR3 DNA follows: TGTGCCAGCAGCCCATTTGTGGGACTAGCGGGACAGAATGAGCAGTTCTTC. Its protein is CASSPFVGLAGQNEQFF.

This clonotype has only a few counts. The J gene is TRBJ2-3, the V gene TRBV27; D perhaps matches TRBD2 (6 bases). The CDR3 extends over 12 amino acids. Germline CDR1 MNHEY, CDR2 SMNVEV (reference sequence). The V end lost 10 bases, the J end lost 8 bases, and 16 bases lay between the germline ends. The DNA of the CDR3 is TGTGCCACTGGGAGGACCTCTGGTACGCAGTATTTT. Translated: CATGRTSGTQYF.

The CDR3 DNA reads as TGTGCCAGCAGCCAGGACAGGGGGCTAGGCGAGCAGTTCTTC. It specifies CASSQDRGLGEQFF. The chain uses TRBV7-6 and TRBJ2-1, with 11 nucleotides matching TRBD1. Germline V gene lookup returns CDR1 SGHVS and CDR2 FNYEAQ. This CDR3 is built from 14 residues. J gave up 10 bases and V 5 bases, and 7 bases lay outside the gene matches.

This clonotype was seen more than once but under ten times. The V and J genes are TRBV6-2 or TRBV6-3 and TRBJ1-5, with D possibly matching TRBD1 (5 bases). V shed 7 bases and J shed 6 bases, with 19 bases lying between them. From germline, CDR1 is MNHEY and CDR2 SVGEGT. This CDR3 spans 15 amino acids. The CDR3 nucleotides read TGTGCCAGCACTCTCGGGACGCCCGAGGGTCAGCCCCAGCATTTT. Protein: CASTLGTPEGQPQHF.

This clonotype was detected only a few times. The V call is TRBV4-1, the J call TRBJ1-5; 7 bases agree with TRBD1. Per the germline V gene, CDR1 is MGHRA and CDR2 is YSYEKL. V gave up 4 bases and J gave up 5 bases; unmatched junction bases: 11. The CDR3 totals 16 residues. As DNA, the CDR3 is TGCGCCAGCAGCCCGGAGTGGGACAGTGGGGATCAGCCCCAGCATTTT. It translates to CASSPEWDSGDQPQHF.

The CDR3 is CASSFLGTSGAYNEQFF. The CDR3 DNA is TGTGCCAGCAGTTTCCTCGGGACTAGCGGGGCCTACAATGAGCAGTTCTTC. This sequence joins TRBV6-5 and TRBJ2-1; TRBD2 matches at 13 bases. This CDR3 region has 17 residues. Trimming removed 4 bases from V and 2 bases from J; junction bases left unmatched: 5. CDR1 MNHEY and CDR2 SVGAGI come from the germline V gene.

This clonotype has more than one count but fewer than ten. The rearrangement links TRBV4-1 to TRBJ2-1; the D gene could be TRBD1 or TRBD2 (5 bases each). Between the trimmed V and J ends, which lost 0 bases and 6 bases, there was a span of 12 bases. The germline gives CDR1 MGHRA, CDR2 YSYEKL. The CDR3 is 15 residues long. The CDR3 nucleotides read TGCGCCAGCAGCCAAGATCATGGGGGTGCCAATGAGCAGTTCTTC. Protein sequence: CASSQDHGGANEQFF.

The chain carries TRBV7-2 and TRBJ2-1; 11 bases match TRBD2. Germline trimming cut 7 bases from V and 4 bases from J; bases unmatched to any gene: 6. Germline CDR1 reads SGHTA; CDR2 reads FQGNSA. This CDR3 is built from 15 residues. The CDR3 region is CASTSGTSGYNEQFF. The CDR3 bases are TGTGCCAGCACGTCCGGGACTAGCGGATACAATGAGCAGTTCTTC.

V and J are TRBV7-3 and TRBJ2-7; D unclear. Deletions cut 3 bases from V and 2 bases from J, with 8 bases between. The V gene's germline CDR1 is SGHTA and CDR2 FQGTGA. The CDR3 is 13 amino acids. CDR3 region: CASSFNTAYEQYF. The CDR3 DNA sequence: TGTGCCAGCAGCTTCAACACCGCCTACGAGCAGTACTTC.

CDR3 coding DNA: TGTGCCAGCAGTTACAGGGGGCAGAATCAGCCCCAGCATTTT. Protein product: CASSYRGQNQPQHF. The chain recombines TRBV6-2 or TRBV6-3 with TRBJ1-5; 7 bases fit TRBD1. The CDR3 has 14 residues. CDR1 is MNHEY, CDR2 SVGEGT, per germline. V lost 2 bases, J lost 4 bases, and 2 bases stayed unmatched.

On this clonotype: Compared with germline, one end of the junction differs, possibly owing to a read error. This chain uses TRBV12-3 or TRBV12-4 with TRBJ1-1; no firm D call. This CDR3 region has 11 residues. CDR3 loop: CASRPNSEAFF. CDR3 nucleotide sequence: TGTGCCAGCAGGCCGAACTCTGAAGCTTTCTTT.

The V call is TRBV6-2 or TRBV6-3, the J call TRBJ2-1, with TRBD2 identical over 11 bases. From germline, CDR1 is MNHEY and CDR2 SVGEGT. The CDR3 is 17 residues long. The V segment lost 6 bases and the J segment 2 bases; nucleotides outside the gene matches: 9. Written as DNA, the CDR3 is TGTGCCAGCAGCAGGGAAACTAGCGGGAGTCCCTACAATGAGCAGTTCTTC. It is translated as CASSRETSGSPYNEQFF.

There are many counts of this clonotype. The chain uses TRBV28 and TRBJ1-4; 7 nucleotides line up with TRBD1. This CDR3 is 15 amino acids long. Looked up from germline, CDR1 is MDHEN and CDR2 is SYDVKM. V lost 6 bases and J lost 6; bases outside the gene matches: 10. This CDR3 is CASRPYRGSYEKLFF. CDR3 bases: TGTGCCAGCAGACCCTACAGGGGCTCGTATGAAAAACTGTTTTTT.

This clonotype was seen a few times. The chain employs TRBV6-6 and TRBJ2-2, with 13 bases matching TRBD2. The CDR3 is 17 residues long. From germline, CDR1 is MNHNY and CDR2 SVGAGI (reference sequence). V shed 6 bases and J 3 bases; nucleotides not matched to a gene: 7. CDR3 region: CASRILAGGPDTGELFF. In DNA, the CDR3 is TGTGCCAGCAGGATACTAGCGGGGGGGCCTGACACCGGGGAGCTGTTTTTT.

This clonotype showed up just a few times. This rearrangement joins TRBV12-3 or TRBV12-4 to TRBJ2-3; 7 nucleotides align to TRBD2. This CDR3 has 16 residues. V lost 7 bases, J lost 6 bases, and 16 bases stayed unmatched. The CDR3 loop is CASKEWSLGRADTQYF. CDR3 bases: TGTGCCAGCAAAGAATGGAGCCTAGGGAGGGCGGATACGCAGTATTTT.

This clonotype was detected a few times. The rearrangement links TRBV10-3 to TRBJ1-1, with D uncertain. Trimming cost V 3 bases and J 3 bases, with 8 bases left between them. The CDR3 runs 13 residues. Germline assignment: CDR1 ENHRY and CDR2 SYGVKD. CDR3 residues: CAISDSGDTEAFF. As DNA, the CDR3 is TGTGCCATCAGTGACAGCGGGGACACTGAAGCTTTCTTT.

This chain connects TRBV9 to TRBJ2-5; no clear D gene. Germline lookup yields CDR1 SGDLS and CDR2 YYNGEE. V lost 0 bases to trimming and J lost 2 bases, with 8 bases between them. This CDR3 is 14 amino acids long. The CDR3 DNA is TGTGCCAGCAGCGTAGCCGGATCACAAGAGACCCAGTACTTC. It specifies CASSVAGSQETQYF.

The rearrangement joins TRBV27 to TRBJ2-7, with 7 positions matching TRBD1. Germline CDR1 MNHEY, CDR2 SMNVEV (reference sequence). J lost 7 bases, V lost 8 bases, and 5 bases had no gene match. This CDR3 region has 11 residues. As DNA, the CDR3 is TGTGCCAGCTATGACAGGGTTGAGCAGTACTTC. Its protein is CASYDRVEQYF.